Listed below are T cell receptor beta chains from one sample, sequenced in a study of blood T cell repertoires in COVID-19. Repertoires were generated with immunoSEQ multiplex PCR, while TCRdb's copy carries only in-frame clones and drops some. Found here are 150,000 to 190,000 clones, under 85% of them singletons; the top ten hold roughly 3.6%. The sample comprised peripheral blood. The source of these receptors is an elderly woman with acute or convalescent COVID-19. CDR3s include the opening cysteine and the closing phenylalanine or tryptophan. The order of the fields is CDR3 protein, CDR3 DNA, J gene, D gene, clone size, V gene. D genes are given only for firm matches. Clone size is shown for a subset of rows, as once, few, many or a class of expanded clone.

CASSIGRGSGNTEAFF TGTGCCAGCAGCATAGGCAGGGGTTCGGGCAACACTGAAGCTTTCTTT TRBJ1-1 NA NA TRBV5-4
CASSLPQALGANVLTF TGTGCCAGTAGTCTCCCGCAGGCCCTGGGGGCCAACGTCCTGACTTTC TRBJ2-6 NA NA TRBV19
CASSVGGGGNYNEQFF TGTGCCAGCAGCGTCGGTGGCGGGGGAAACTACAATGAGCAGTTCTTC TRBJ2-1 TRBD2 NA TRBV9
CASSFDTEAFF TGTGCCAGCAGTTTCGACACTGAAGCTTTCTTT TRBJ1-1 NA NA TRBV2
CASTHRGGSPLHF TGTGCCAGTACCCACAGGGGAGGATCACCCCTCCACTTT TRBJ1-6 TRBD1 NA TRBV19
CSASPQGHGYTF TGCAGTGCTAGTCCTCAGGGGCATGGCTACACCTTC TRBJ1-2 NA once TRBV20-1
CASSRAGTQYF TGTGCCAGCAGTAGGGCGGGTACGCAGTATTTT TRBJ2-3 NA NA TRBV12-3/TRBV12-4
CSASSGAPYNEQFF TGCAGTGCCAGTAGCGGAGCTCCCTACAATGAGCAGTTCTTC TRBJ2-1 NA NA TRBV20-1
CASSYRGLGTDTQYF TGTGCCAGCAGCTACAGGGGGCTGGGCACAGATACGCAGTATTTT TRBJ2-3 TRBD1 NA TRBV5-6
CASSQGAGQQNTEAFF TGCGCCAGCAGCCAAGGGGCGGGACAGCAGAACACTGAAGCTTTCTTT TRBJ1-1 TRBD1 once TRBV4-3
CAWSGQGDSSPLHF TGTGCCTGGAGTGGACAGGGGGATAGCTCACCCCTCCACTTT TRBJ1-6 TRBD1 NA TRBV30
CASSYNREAYGYTF TGTGCCAGCAGTTACAATCGGGAAGCCTATGGCTACACCTTC TRBJ1-2 NA NA TRBV2
CAGRAAGANVLTF TGTGCCGGCAGGGCTGCCGGGGCCAACGTCCTGACTTTC TRBJ2-6 NA NA TRBV21-1
CASRPSAAAEAFF TGCGCCAGCAGACCCAGTGCGGCCGCTGAAGCTTTCTTT TRBJ1-1 NA NA TRBV10-1
CASLDSGNQETQYF TGTGCCAGTCTGGATAGCGGGAACCAAGAGACCCAGTACTTC TRBJ2-5 TRBD2 NA TRBV6-5
CASSYSLQGYEQYF TGTGCCAGCAGTTATTCGCTACAGGGCTACGAGCAGTACTTC TRBJ2-7 NA few TRBV6-5
CASSTPGGHTEAFF TGTGCCAGCAGTACCCCGGGGGGGCATACTGAAGCTTTCTTT TRBJ1-1 NA few TRBV6-5
CASSRDRGQPQHF TGTGCCAGCAGTCGGGACAGGGGTCAGCCCCAGCATTTT TRBJ1-5 TRBD1 NA TRBV9
CASSLARASGYTF TGTGCCAGCAGCTTAGCCAGGGCGAGTGGCTACACCTTC TRBJ1-2 NA few TRBV7-2
CASRGTDYEQYF TGTGCCAGCAGAGGGACAGACTACGAGCAGTACTTC TRBJ2-7 TRBD1 NA TRBV7-9
CASTEGWLVEQYF TGTGCCAGCACGGAGGGATGGCTGGTCGAGCAGTACTTC TRBJ2-7 NA NA TRBV2
CASSIGATNEKLFF TGTGCCAGCAGCATAGGAGCAACTAATGAAAAACTGTTTTTT TRBJ1-4 NA once TRBV14